This T cell receptor beta chain was sequenced in a study of human T cells and chemical hapten exposure. Study summary: Patients, a majority of them female, were diagnosed with alopecia areata, totalis or universalis.

During construction of the library, unique molecular identifiers were attached to individual cDNA molecules for quantitative, reproducible TCR counting. MiXCR, run by TCRdb on the RACE reads, gives a single entry per CDR3 protein. This table has under 300,000 distinct CDR3 sequences, more than 6.5% appearing once. The CDR3 consists of 17 residues. Unmatched junction bases numbered 9, after V lost 3 bases and J lost 0 bases. CDR1 and CDR2 (germline): SGHKS, YYEKEE (reference sequence). This clonotype showed up just a few times. Time point denoted: pre-sensitization, week 0. The treatment denotes: therapeutic diphenylcyclopropenone sensitization with weekly scalp DPC. Sequencing started from total RNA isolated from unfractionated whole blood.

The source material was whole blood, sampled in connection with sensitization to the hapten diphenylcyclopropenone (DPC). V gene TRBV5-5 combines with J gene TRBJ1-3; 7 nucleotides agree with TRBD1. This sequence originates from a middle-aged woman with alopecia areata. Some clones in this sample may be carry-over from other donors' samples. CDR3 sequence (DNA): TGTGCCAGCAGCTATTCTGGACAGGTTAGCTCTGGAAACACCATATATTTT. It translates to CASSYSGQVSSGNTIYF.